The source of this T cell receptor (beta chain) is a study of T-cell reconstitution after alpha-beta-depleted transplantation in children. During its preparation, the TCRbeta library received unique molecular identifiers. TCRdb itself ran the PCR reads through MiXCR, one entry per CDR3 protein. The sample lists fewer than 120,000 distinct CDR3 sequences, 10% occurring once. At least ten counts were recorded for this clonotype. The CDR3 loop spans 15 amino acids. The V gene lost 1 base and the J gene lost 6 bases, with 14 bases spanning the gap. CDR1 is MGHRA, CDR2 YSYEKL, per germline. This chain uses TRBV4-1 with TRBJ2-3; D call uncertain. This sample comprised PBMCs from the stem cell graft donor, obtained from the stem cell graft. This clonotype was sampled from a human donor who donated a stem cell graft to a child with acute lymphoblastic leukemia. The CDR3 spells CASSQVYSGGDTQYF. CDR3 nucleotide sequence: TGCGCCAGCAGCCAAGTTTATTCCGGTGGTGATACGCAGTATTTT.